The 20 T cell receptor beta chains below were found in one sample sequenced in a study of blood T cell repertoires in COVID-19. Profiling relied on immunoSEQ multiplex PCR, and the TCRdb table lists in-frame clones only, not all of them. The sample includes over 120,000 clones, roughly four fifths seen only once; the top ten take around 8.4%. The source material was PBMCs or T cells enriched from blood (not recorded which). The receptor set was obtained from a man aged 45-65 years who had recovered from COVID-19.

The J gene is TRBJ1-1, the V gene TRBV6-5; 7 bases are a match to TRBD1. Germline V gene lookup returns CDR1 MNHEY and CDR2 SVGAGI. The CDR3 extends over 10 amino acids. V was clipped by 6 bases and J by 8 bases; unmatched bases: 0. DNA for the CDR3: TGTGCCAGCAGGGGACAGGAAGCTTTCTTT. The encoded protein is CASRGQEAFF.

V gene TRBV19 combines with J gene TRBJ2-2; D is perhaps TRBD1 (6 bases). V gave up 5 bases and J gave up 7 bases, with 11 bases separating them. Germline assignment: CDR1 LNHDA and CDR2 SQIVND (reference sequence). This CDR3 comprises 13 residues. CDR3 bases: TGTGCCAGTAGTGTGGGGGCCGGCGGGGAGCTGTTTTTT. Translating gives CASSVGAGGELFF. The variable domain in full, with the rest retrieved from reference TRBV19 and TRBJ2-2, is DGGITQSPKYLFRKEGQNVTLSCEQNLNHDAMYWYRQDPGQGLRLIYYSQIVNDFQKGDIAEGYSVSREKKESFPLTVTSAQKNPTAFYLCASSVGAGGELFFGEGSRLTVL.

The J gene is TRBJ2-1, the V gene TRBV9, with 11 bases matching TRBD2. CDR1 and CDR2 from the germline V gene are SGDLS and YYNGEE. The CDR3 is 15 residues long. The J segment lost 8 bases and the V segment lost 0 bases, leaving 4 bases of the junction unmatched. CDR3 in DNA: TGTGCCAGCAGCGTAGTTAGCGGGGGGGGCTATGAGCAGTTCTTC. It yields the protein CASSVVSGGGYEQFF. Complete variable domain (other parts from reference TRBV9 and TRBJ2-1): DSGVTQTPKHLITATGQRVTLRCSPRSGDLSVYWYQQSLDQGLQFLIQYYNGEERAKGNILERFSAQQFPDLHSELNLSSLELGDSALYFCASSVVSGGGYEQFFGPGTRLTVL.

This clone was detected once. The chain links TRBV28 to TRBJ2-3; possible D gene TRBD2, 6 bases. This CDR3 is 17 amino acids long. In germline, CDR1 is MDHEN, CDR2 SYDVKM. The V and J ends lost 0 bases and 2 bases respectively, with 15 bases between them. The CDR3, as DNA: TGTGCCAGCAGTTTATGGGTTGGAGGGCACACCACAGATACGCAGTATTTT. Translating gives CASSLWVGGHTTDTQYF.

V gene TRBV7-3 combines with J gene TRBJ2-2, with 8 bases aligning to TRBD1. Germline V gene sequence: CDR1 SGHTA, CDR2 FQGTGA. V dropped 5 bases and J dropped 3; count of bases not matched to a gene: 11. The CDR3 has 17 amino acids. The CDR3 bases are TGTGCCAGCAGCCCTACACAGGGGGAGGTGCACACCGGGGAGCTGTTTTTT. This gives the protein CASSPTQGEVHTGELFF.

This clone was picked up one time. The V and J genes are TRBV7-2 and TRBJ1-4; D is unresolved. The CDR3 covers 11 residues. The V gene lost 4 bases and the J gene lost 7 bases, with 4 bases spanning the gap. Germline V gene sequence: CDR1 SGHTA, CDR2 FQGNSA. The CDR3 sequence is CASSYSEKLFF. The CDR3 DNA reads as TGTGCCAGCAGCTATAGTGAAAAACTGTTTTTT.

CDR3 sequence (DNA): TGTGCCATCAACCATGCTCTAGCGGGGGCTTTAGATACGCAGTATTTT. Protein product: CAINHALAGALDTQYF. V and J are TRBV10-3 and TRBJ2-3; 10 bases match TRBD2. This CDR3 is built from 16 residues. Trimming removed 7 bases from V and 5 bases from J; junction bases left unmatched: 12. Looked up from germline, CDR1 is ENHRY and CDR2 is SYGVKD.

This chain connects TRBV28 to TRBJ1-1; 10 bases agree with TRBD1. There are 16 residues in the CDR3. CDR1 MDHEN and CDR2 SYDVKM come from the germline V gene. V was pared by 5 bases and J by 4 bases, with 10 bases of the junction left unmatched. CDR3 in amino acids: CASSPQTGGLFTEAFF. In DNA, the CDR3 is TGTGCCAGCAGTCCCCAGACAGGGGGCTTATTCACTGAAGCTTTCTTT.

The chain has TRBV5-1 and TRBJ2-5; 8 bases agree with TRBD1. The V and J ends lost 0 bases and 9 bases, in that order; junction bases with no gene match: 13. Germline V gene data show CDR1 as SGHRS and CDR2 as YFSETQ. This CDR3 is 16 amino acids long. CDR3 nucleotide sequence: TGCGCCAGCAGCTTGGGGGGACAGGCCTTCGGGGATTCCCAGTACTTC. The encoded protein is CASSLGGQAFGDSQYF.

The chain carries TRBV29-1 and TRBJ1-6, with D possibly TRBD1 on 5 matching bases. The CDR3 is 13 residues long. V lost 7 bases to trimming and J lost 9 bases, with 16 bases between them. CDR1 and CDR2 from the germline V gene are SQVTM and ANQGSEA. The CDR3 reads CSANQGEGSPLHF. The CDR3 DNA reads TGCAGCGCTAATCAGGGTGAAGGTTCACCCCTCCACTTT. The full variable domain, rest sourced from reference TRBV29-1 and TRBJ1-6, is SAVISQKPSRDICQRGTSLTIQCQVDSQVTMMFWYRQQPGQSLTLIATANQGSEATYESGFVIDKFPISRPNLTFSTLTVSNMSPEDSSIYLCSANQGEGSPLHFGNGTRLTVT.

The chain is built from TRBV2 and TRBJ1-2, with D perhaps TRBD1 (6 bases). In germline, CDR1 is SNHLY, CDR2 FYNNEI. The CDR3 is 15 residues long. The ends were cut back, 8 bases at V and 7 bases at J, with 23 bases in the middle. CDR3 DNA sequence: TGTGCCAGCTTCCGTATGAGGGGGTTGAACCCTGGCTACACCTTC. Its protein product is CASFRMRGLNPGYTF.

This chain connects TRBV7-9 to TRBJ2-7; 12 nucleotides match TRBD2. Unmatched junction bases numbered 5, after V lost 0 bases and J lost 5 bases. The CDR3 extends over 16 amino acids. Germline V gene sequence: CDR1 SEHNR, CDR2 FQNEAQ (reference sequence). CDR3 nucleotides: TGTGCCAGCAGCTTAGCCGGGACTAGCGGGTTTCACGAGCAGTACTTC. Translating it yields CASSLAGTSGFHEQYF. Supplemented by reference TRBV7-9 and TRBJ2-7, the full variable domain reads DTGVSQNPRHKITKRGQNVTFRCDPISEHNRLYWYRQTLGQGPEFLTYFQNEAQLEKSRLLSDRFSAERPKGSFSTLEIQRTEQGDSAMYLCASSLAGTSGFHEQYFGPGTRLTVT.

V is TRBV7-2 and J is TRBJ2-3; 9 positions match TRBD2. Germline trimming cut 2 bases from V and 2 bases from J; bases unmatched to any gene: 5. CDR1 is SGHTA, CDR2 FQGNSA, per germline. This CDR3 is 16 amino acids long. CDR3: CASSLKTSGITDTQYF. For the CDR3, the DNA is TGTGCCAGCAGCTTAAAGACTAGCGGTATCACAGATACGCAGTATTTT.

J is TRBJ1-4 and V is TRBV19; unclear D gene. Germline loops: CDR1 LNHDA, CDR2 SQIVND (reference sequence). The CDR3 runs 16 residues. The ends were cut back, 3 bases at V and 5 bases at J, with 16 bases in the middle. The CDR3 is CASSMGTTIKNEKLFF. The CDR3 DNA reads TGTGCCAGTAGTATGGGTACTACTATAAAAAATGAAAAACTGTTTTTT.

Remarks on this clone: An end of the junction differs from the germline gene, which may be a read error. The chain joins TRBV7-7 to TRBJ2-3; D is ambiguous. CDR3 length equals 14 residues. Germline values: CDR1 SSHAT, CDR2 FNYEAQ (reference sequence). The CDR3: CASSLAGASDTQYF. The CDR3 DNA reads TGTGCTAGCAGCTTAGCAGGAGCATCAGATACGCAGTATTTT.

The J gene is TRBJ2-7, the V gene TRBV2; D is undetermined. CDR1 is SNHLY and CDR2 is FYNNEI in the germline V gene. CDR3 size: 11 residues. V was cut by 5 bases and J by 0 bases, with 2 bases left in between. CDR3 coding DNA: TGTGCCAGCAGTTACTCCTACGAGCAGTACTTC. Translation gives CASSYSYEQYF.

The genes are TRBV10-3 and TRBJ1-5; D uncertain. Trimming took 2 bases from V and 2 from J, leaving 7 bases between them. This CDR3 comprises 14 residues. Germline loops: CDR1 ENHRY, CDR2 SYGVKD. CDR3 in DNA: TGTGCCATCAGTGAGAACATGGGCAATCAGCCCCAGCATTTT. Protein product: CAISENMGNQPQHF.

The V and J genes are TRBV5-1 and TRBJ2-7; TRBD2 is a possible D gene (6 bases). Germline CDR1 SGHRS, CDR2 YFSETQ. The V end was cut by 9 bases, the J end by 0 bases, with 22 bases between. CDR3 length: 16 residues. Here the CDR3 DNA reads TGCGCCACCCGGCGCGGAACAGGAGGGTCCTCCTACGAGCAGTACTTC. Amino acid sequence: CATRRGTGGSSYEQYF.

This sequence joins TRBV30 and TRBJ1-2; possibly TRBD1 for D (5 bases). Between the trimmed V and J ends, which lost 1 base and 0 bases, there was a span of 9 bases. CDR1 is GTSNPN and CDR2 is SVGIG in the germline V gene (reference sequence). The CDR3 sequence is 14 residues long. In nucleotides, the CDR3 is TGTGCCTGGAGTGAGGGACTAACTAACTATGGCTACACCTTC. This translates into CAWSEGLTNYGYTF.

The chain combines TRBV28 with TRBJ1-4; D remains unclear. Germline lookup yields CDR1 MDHEN and CDR2 SYDVKM. This CDR3 region has 16 residues. V lost 5 bases to trimming and J lost 3 bases, with 16 bases between them. The CDR3, as DNA: TGTGCCAGCAGTCCGGTGCTGAGGGCAGCTAATGAAAAACTGTTTTTT. It yields the protein CASSPVLRAANEKLFF. Looking up the rest from reference TRBV28 and TRBJ1-4 gives the full variable domain: DVKVTQSSRYLVKRTGEKVFLECVQDMDHENMFWYRQDPGLGLRLIYFSYDVKMKEKGDIPEGYSVSREKKERFSLILESASTNQTSMYLCASSPVLRAANEKLFFGSGTQLSVL.